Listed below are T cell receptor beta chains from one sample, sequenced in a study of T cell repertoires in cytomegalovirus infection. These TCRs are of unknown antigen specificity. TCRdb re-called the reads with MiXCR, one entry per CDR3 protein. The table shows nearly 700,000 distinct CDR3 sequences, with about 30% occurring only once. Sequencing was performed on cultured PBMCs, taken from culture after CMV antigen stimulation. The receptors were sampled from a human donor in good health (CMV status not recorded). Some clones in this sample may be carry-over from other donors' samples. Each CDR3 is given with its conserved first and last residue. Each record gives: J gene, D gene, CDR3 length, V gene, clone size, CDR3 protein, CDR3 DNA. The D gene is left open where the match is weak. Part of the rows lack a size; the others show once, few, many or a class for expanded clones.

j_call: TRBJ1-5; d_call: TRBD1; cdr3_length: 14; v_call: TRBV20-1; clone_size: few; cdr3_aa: CSASLGQANQPQHF; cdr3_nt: TGCAGTGCTAGCCTGGGACAGGCCAATCAGCCCCAGCATTTT
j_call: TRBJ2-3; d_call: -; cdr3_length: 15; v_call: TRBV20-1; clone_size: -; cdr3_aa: CSARSTIRSTDTQYF; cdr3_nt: TGCAGTGCTAGAAGCACCATTCGGAGCACAGATACGCAGTATTTT
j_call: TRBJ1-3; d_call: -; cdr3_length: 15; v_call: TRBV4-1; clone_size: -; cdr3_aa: CASSQPTASGNTIYF; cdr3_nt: TGCGCCAGCAGCCAACCGACAGCCTCTGGAAACACCATATATTTT
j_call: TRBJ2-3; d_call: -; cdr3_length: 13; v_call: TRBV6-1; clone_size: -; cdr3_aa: CASRTVGVDTQYF; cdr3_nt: TGTGCCAGCCGGACTGTTGGGGTAGATACGCAGTATTTT
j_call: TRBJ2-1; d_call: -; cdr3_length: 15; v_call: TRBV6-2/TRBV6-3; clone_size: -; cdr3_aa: CASSTPSTLRNEQFF; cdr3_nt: TGTGCCAGCAGTACCCCTTCAACCCTCAGGAATGAGCAGTTCTTC
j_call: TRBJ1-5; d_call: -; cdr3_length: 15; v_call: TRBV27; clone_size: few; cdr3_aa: CASSEWGGGNQPQHF; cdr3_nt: TGTGCCAGCAGTGAGTGGGGGGGAGGCAATCAGCCCCAGCATTTT
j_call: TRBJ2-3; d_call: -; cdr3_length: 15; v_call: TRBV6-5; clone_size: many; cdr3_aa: CASSYSLAATDTQYF; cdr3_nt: TGTGCCAGCAGTTACTCACTAGCAGCCACAGATACGCAGTATTTT
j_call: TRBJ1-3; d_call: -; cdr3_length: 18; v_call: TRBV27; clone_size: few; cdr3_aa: CASSSRRGALSSGNTIYF; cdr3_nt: TGTGCCAGCAGCTCAAGGCGGGGGGCCTTGAGCTCTGGAAACACCATATATTTT
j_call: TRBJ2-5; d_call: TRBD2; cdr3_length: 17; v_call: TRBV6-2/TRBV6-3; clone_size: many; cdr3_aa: CASRTPRTSGKQETQYF; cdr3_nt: TGTGCCAGCAGAACCCCGAGGACTAGCGGAAAGCAAGAGACCCAGTACTTC
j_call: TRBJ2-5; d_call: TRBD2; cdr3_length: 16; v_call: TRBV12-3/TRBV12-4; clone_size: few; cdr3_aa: CASSSSLAGKQETQYF; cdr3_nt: TGTGCCAGCAGTTCGTCACTAGCGGGGAAACAAGAGACCCAGTACTTC
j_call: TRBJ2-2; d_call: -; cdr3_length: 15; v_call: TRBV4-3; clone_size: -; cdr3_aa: CASRQGRPSAGELFF; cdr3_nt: TGCGCCAGCCGCCAAGGAAGACCATCGGCCGGGGAGCTGTTTTTT
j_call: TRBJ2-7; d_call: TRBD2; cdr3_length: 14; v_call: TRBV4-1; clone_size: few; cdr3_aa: CASSPRREGYEQYF; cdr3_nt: TGCGCCAGCAGCCCGAGGCGGGAGGGCTACGAGCAGTACTTC
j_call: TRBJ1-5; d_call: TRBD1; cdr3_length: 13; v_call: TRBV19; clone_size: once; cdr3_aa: CASSTGQGEPQHF; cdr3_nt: TGTGCCAGTAGTACCGGACAGGGAGAGCCCCAGCATTTT
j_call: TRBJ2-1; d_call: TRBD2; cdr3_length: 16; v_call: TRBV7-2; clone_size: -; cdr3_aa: CASSLHGGVSYNEQFF; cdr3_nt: TGTGCCAGCAGCTTGCACGGGGGGGTTTCCTACAATGAGCAGTTCTTC
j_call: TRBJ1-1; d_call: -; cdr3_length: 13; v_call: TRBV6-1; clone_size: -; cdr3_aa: CASSRGRWTEAFF; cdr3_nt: TGTGCCAGCAGTCGGGGTCGGTGGACTGAAGCTTTCTTT
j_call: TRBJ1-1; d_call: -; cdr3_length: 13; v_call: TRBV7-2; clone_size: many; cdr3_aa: CASSEQGYTEAFF; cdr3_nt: TGTGCCAGCAGCGAACAGGGTTACACTGAAGCTTTCTTT
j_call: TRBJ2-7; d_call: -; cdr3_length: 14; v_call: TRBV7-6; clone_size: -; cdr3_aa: CASSLSGESYEQYF; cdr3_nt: TGTGCCAGCAGCTTATCGGGGGAATCCTACGAGCAGTACTTC
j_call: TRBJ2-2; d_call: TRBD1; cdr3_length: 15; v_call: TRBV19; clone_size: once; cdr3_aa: CASNIRTGRTGELFF; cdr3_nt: TGTGCCAGTAATATCAGGACAGGGCGTACCGGGGAGCTGTTTTTT
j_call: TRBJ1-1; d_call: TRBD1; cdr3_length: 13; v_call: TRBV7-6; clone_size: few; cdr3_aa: CASSGTGFTEAFF; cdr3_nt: TGTGCCAGCAGCGGGACAGGGTTTACTGAAGCTTTCTTT
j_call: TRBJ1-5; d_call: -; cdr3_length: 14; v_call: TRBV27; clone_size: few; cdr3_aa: CASSPNLSNQPQHF; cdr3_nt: TGTGCCAGCAGCCCTAATTTGAGCAATCAGCCCCAGCATTTT
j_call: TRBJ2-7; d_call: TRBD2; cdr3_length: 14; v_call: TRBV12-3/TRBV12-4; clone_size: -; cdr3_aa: CASSPSGGPREQYF; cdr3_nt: TGTGCCAGCAGTCCGAGCGGGGGTCCGCGCGAGCAGTACTTC
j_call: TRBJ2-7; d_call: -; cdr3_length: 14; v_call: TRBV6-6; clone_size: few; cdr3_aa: CASTRGGSYYEQYF; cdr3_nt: TGTGCCAGCACCCGCGGAGGATCCTACTACGAGCAGTACTTC
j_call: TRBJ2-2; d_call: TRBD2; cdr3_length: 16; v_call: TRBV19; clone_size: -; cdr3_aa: CASSTVASGYTGELFF; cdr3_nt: TGTGCCAGTAGCACCGTGGCTAGCGGCTACACCGGGGAGCTGTTTTTT
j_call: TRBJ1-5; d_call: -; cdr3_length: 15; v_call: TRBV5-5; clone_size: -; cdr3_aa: CASSLLQSTYQPQHF; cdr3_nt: TGTGCCAGCAGCTTGTTACAGTCGACCTACCAGCCCCAGCATTTT
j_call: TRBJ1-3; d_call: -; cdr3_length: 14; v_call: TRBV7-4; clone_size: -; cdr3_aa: CASRVAGTGNTIYF; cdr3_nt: TGTGCCAGCAGAGTAGCAGGGACTGGAAACACCATATATTTT
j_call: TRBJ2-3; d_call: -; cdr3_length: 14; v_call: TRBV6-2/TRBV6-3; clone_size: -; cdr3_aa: CATDLGRGSGTQYF; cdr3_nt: TGTGCCACCGACCTGGGCAGGGGTTCTGGTACGCAGTATTTT
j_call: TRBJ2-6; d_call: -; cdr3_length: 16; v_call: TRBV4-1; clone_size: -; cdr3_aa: CASSPSGVRGANVLTF; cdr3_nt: TGCGCCAGCAGCCCGTCCGGGGTCCGTGGGGCCAACGTCCTGACTTTC
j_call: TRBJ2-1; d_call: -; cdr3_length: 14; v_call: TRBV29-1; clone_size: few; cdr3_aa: CSVGRSGSLNEQFF; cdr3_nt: TGCAGCGTTGGGCGCAGCGGTAGTTTGAATGAGCAGTTCTTC
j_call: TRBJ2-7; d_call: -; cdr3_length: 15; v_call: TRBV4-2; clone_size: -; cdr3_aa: CASSRRTGSSYEQYF; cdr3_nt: TGTGCCAGCAGCCGGAGAACAGGAAGCTCCTACGAGCAGTACTTC
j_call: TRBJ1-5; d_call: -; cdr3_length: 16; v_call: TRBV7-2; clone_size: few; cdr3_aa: CASSLASQAFNQPQHF; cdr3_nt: TGTGCCAGCAGCTTAGCGTCGCAGGCCTTCAATCAGCCCCAGCATTTT
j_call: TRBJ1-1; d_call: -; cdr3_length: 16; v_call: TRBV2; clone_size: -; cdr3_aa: CASSEERTELKRGAFF; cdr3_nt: TGTGCCAGCAGTGAAGAGCGGACGGAGCTAAAGCGGGGGGCTTTCTTT
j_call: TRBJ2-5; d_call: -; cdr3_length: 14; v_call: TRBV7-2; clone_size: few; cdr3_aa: CASSSRSVQETQYF; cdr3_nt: TGTGCCAGCAGTTCCCGGTCTGTCCAAGAGACCCAGTACTTC
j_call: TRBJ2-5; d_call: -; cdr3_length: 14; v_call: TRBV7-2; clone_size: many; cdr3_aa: CASSPPDVRETQYF; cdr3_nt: TGTGCCAGCAGCCCCCCGGACGTTCGAGAGACCCAGTACTTC
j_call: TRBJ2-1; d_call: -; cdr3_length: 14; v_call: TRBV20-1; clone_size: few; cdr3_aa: CSASGRGMYNEQFF; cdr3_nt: TGCAGTGCTAGCGGCCGGGGAATGTACAATGAGCAGTTCTTC
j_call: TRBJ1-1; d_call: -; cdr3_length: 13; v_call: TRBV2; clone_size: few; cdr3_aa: CASTWEPNTEAFF; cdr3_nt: TGTGCCAGCACATGGGAACCGAACACTGAAGCTTTCTTT
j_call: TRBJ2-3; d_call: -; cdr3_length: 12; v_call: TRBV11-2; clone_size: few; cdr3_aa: CASSLEIDTQYF; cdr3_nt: TGTGCCAGCAGCCTAGAGATAGATACGCAGTATTTT
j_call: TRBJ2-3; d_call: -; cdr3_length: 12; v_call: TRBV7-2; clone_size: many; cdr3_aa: CASSFYADTQYF; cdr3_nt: TGTGCCAGCAGCTTCTACGCAGATACGCAGTATTTT
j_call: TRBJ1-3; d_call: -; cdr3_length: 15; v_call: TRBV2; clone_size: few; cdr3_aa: CASSEALLSGNTIYF; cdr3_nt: TGTGCCAGCAGTGAAGCATTACTCTCTGGAAACACCATATATTTT
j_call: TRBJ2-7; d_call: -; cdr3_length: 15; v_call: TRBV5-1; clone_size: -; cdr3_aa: CASSASGTPSYEQYF; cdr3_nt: TGCGCCAGCAGCGCCTCCGGGACACCTTCCTACGAGCAGTACTTC
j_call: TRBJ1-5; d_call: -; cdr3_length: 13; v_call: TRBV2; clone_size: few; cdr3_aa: CASSVYLGEPQHF; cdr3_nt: TGTGCCAGCAGCGTATACTTGGGGGAGCCCCAGCATTTT
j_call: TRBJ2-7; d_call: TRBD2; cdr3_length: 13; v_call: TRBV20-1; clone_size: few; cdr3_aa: CSARTSGNYEQYF; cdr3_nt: TGCAGTGCTAGGACTAGCGGGAACTACGAGCAGTACTTC